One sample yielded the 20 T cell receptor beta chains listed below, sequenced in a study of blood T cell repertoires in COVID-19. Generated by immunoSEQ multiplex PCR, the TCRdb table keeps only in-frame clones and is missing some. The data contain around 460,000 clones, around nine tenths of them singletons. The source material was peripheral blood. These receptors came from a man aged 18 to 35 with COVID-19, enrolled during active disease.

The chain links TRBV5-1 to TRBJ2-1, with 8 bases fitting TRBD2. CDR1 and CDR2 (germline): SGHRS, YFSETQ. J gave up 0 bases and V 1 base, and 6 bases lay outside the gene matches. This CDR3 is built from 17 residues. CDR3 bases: TGCGCCAGCAGCTTGACTAGCGGAACCAGCTCCTACAATGAGCAGTTCTTC. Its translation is CASSLTSGTSSYNEQFF. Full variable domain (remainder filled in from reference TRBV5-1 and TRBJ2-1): KAGVTQTPRYLIKTRGQQVTLSCSPISGHRSVSWYQQTPGQGLQFLFEYFSETQRNKGNFPGRFSGRQFSNSRSEMNVSTLELGDSALYLCASSLTSGTSSYNEQFFGPGTRLTVL.

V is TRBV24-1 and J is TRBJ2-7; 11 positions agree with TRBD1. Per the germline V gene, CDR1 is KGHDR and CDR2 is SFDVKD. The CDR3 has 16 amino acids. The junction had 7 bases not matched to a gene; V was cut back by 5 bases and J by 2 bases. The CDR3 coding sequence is TGTGCCACCAGTGCCTCTCCGGGACAGGGGGCCTACGAGCAGTACTTC. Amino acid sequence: CATSASPGQGAYEQYF.

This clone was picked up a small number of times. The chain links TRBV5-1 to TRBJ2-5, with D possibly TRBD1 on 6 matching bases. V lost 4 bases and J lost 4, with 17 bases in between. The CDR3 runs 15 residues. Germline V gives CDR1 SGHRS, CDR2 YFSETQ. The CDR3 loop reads CASSPSHTGSETQYF. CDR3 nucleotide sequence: TGCGCCAGCAGCCCGTCCCATACAGGGTCAGAGACCCAGTACTTC.

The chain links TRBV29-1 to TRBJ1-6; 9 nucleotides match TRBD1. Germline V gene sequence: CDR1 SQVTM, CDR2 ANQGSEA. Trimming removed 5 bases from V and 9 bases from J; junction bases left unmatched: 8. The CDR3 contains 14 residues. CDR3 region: CSVSLAGQGSPLHF. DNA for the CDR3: TGCAGCGTTTCGTTAGCGGGACAGGGTTCACCCCTCCACTTT.

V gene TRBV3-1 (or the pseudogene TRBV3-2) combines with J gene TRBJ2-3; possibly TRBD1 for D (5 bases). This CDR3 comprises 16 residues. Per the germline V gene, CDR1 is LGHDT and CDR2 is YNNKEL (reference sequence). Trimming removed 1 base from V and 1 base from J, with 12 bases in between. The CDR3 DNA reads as TGTGCCAGCAGCCAAGGTCGACAGCCCCGCACAGATACGCAGTATTTT. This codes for CASSQGRQPRTDTQYF.

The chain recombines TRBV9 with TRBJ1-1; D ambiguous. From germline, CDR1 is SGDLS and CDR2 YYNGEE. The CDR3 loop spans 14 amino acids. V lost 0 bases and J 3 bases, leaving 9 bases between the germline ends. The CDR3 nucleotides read TGTGCCAGCAGCGTAGTGAATACAGACACTGAAGCTTTCTTT. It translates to CASSVVNTDTEAFF.

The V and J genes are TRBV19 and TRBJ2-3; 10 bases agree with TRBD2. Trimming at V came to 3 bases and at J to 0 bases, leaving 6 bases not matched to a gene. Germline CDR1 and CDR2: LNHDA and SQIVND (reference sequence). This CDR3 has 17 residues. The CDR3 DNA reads TGTGCCAGTAGTATGGGTTCGACTAGCGGGAGCACAGATACGCAGTATTTT. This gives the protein CASSMGSTSGSTDTQYF.

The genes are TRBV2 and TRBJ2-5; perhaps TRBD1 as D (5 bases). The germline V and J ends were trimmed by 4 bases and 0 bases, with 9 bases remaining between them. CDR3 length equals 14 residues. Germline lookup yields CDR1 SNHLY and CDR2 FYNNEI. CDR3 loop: CASSGRQHQETQYF. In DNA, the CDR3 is TGTGCCAGCAGTGGGCGACAGCACCAAGAGACCCAGTACTTC.

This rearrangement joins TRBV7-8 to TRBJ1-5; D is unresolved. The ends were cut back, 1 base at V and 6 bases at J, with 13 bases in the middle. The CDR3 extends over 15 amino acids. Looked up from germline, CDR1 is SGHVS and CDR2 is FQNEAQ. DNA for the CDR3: TGTGCCAGCAGCTTAGTATATGGGGAGGGTCAGCCCCAGCATTTT. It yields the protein CASSLVYGEGQPQHF.

The CDR3 coding sequence is TGTGCCAGTAGATCCGCGGCGGGAGGGCAAGATACGCAGTATTTT. Protein sequence: CASRSAAGGQDTQYF. The rearrangement links TRBV19 to TRBJ2-3, with TRBD2 identical over 9 bases. V lost 6 bases, J lost 5 bases, and 9 bases stayed unmatched. Germline V CDR1 and CDR2: LNHDA, SQIVND (reference sequence). The CDR3 runs 15 residues.

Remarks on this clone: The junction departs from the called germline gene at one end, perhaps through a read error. Written as DNA, the CDR3 is TGTGCTAGCAGCCCCCGACTAGCGGGAGAGGGGGAGACCCAGTACTTC. It yields the protein CASSPRLAGEGETQYF. The chain carries TRBV7-7 and TRBJ2-5; TRBD2 agrees at 12 bases. Germline CDR1 and CDR2: SSHAT and FNYEAQ (reference sequence). The CDR3 loop spans 16 amino acids.

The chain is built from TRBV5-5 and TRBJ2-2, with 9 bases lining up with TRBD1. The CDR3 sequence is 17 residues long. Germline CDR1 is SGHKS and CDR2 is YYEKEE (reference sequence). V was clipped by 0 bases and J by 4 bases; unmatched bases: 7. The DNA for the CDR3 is TGTGCCAGCAGCTTGGTGGTGGGACAGGGATCCACCGGGGAGCTGTTTTTT. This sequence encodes CASSLVVGQGSTGELFF.

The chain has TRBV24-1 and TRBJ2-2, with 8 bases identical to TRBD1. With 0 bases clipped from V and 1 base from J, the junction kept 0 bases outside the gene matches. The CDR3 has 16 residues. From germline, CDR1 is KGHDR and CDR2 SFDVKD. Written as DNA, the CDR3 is TGTGCCACCAGTGATTTGGGACAGGGGAACACCGGGGAGCTGTTTTTT. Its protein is CATSDLGQGNTGELFF.

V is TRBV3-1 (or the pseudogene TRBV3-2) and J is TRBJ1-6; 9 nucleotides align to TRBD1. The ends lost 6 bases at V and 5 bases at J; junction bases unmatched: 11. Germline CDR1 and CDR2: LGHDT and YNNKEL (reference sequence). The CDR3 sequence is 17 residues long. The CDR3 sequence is CASRRIQGAFDNSPLHF. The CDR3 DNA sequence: TGTGCCAGCAGGCGCATACAGGGGGCCTTCGATAATTCACCCCTCCACTTT.

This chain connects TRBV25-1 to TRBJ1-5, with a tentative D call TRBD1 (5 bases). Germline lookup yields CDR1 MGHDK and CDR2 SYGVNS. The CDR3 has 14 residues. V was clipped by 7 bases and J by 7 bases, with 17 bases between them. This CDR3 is CASTSTGGLQPQHF. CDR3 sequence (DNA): TGTGCCAGCACCTCGACCGGGGGGTTGCAGCCCCAGCATTTT.

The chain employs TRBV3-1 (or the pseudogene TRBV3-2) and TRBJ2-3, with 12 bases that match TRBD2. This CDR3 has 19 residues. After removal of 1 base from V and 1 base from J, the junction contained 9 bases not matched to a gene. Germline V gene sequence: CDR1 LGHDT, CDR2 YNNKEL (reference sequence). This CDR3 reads CASSQVTSGRGVGTDTQYF. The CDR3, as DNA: TGTGCCAGCAGCCAAGTGACTAGCGGGAGAGGGGTGGGCACAGATACGCAGTATTTT.

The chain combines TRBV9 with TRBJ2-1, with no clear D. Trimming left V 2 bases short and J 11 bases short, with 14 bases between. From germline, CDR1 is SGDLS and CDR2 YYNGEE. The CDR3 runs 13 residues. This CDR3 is CASSVNVGGQQFF. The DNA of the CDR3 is TGTGCCAGCAGCGTCAATGTAGGCGGCCAGCAGTTCTTC.

This CDR3 reads CASSDMTGGNNGYTF. The CDR3 nucleotides are TGTGCCAGCAGTGATATGACAGGGGGCAACAATGGCTACACCTTC. The rearrangement uses TRBV6-4 and TRBJ1-2; 10 bases fit TRBD1. Trimming took 3 bases from V and 6 from J; bases not matched to a gene: 7. The CDR3 length is 15 residues. Germline V lookup: CDR1 MRHNA, CDR2 SNTAGT.

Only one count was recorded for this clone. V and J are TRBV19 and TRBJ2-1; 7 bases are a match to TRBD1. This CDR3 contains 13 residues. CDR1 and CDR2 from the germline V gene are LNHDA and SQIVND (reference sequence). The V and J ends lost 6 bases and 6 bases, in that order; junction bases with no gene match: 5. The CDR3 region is CASSLGGLNEQFF. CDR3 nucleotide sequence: TGTGCCAGTAGCCTAGGGGGCCTCAATGAGCAGTTCTTC.

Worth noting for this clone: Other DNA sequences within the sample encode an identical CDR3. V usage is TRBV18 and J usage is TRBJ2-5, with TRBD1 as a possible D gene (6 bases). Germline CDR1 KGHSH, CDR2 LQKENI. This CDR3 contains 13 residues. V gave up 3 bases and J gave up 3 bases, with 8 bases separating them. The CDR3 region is CASSPNREETQYF. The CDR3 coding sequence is TGTGCCAGCTCACCTAACAGGGAAGAGACCCAGTACTTC.